Sequencing of this T cell receptor (beta chain) was carried out in a study of blood T cell repertoires in COVID-19. Study-level information: Researchers got acute and convalescent COVID-19 samples from the United States, Italy and Spain. T cells, B-cell-depleted T cells, or PBMCs supplied cDNA or gDNA.

Germline V gene sequence: CDR1 LNHDA, CDR2 SQIVND (reference sequence). CDR3 length equals 16 residues. Worth noting for this clone: The junction departs from the called germline gene at one end, perhaps through a read error.

In the original processing: Amplifying reference gene primers gave estimates of nucleated cell counts. Clones were read by immunoSEQ multiplex PCR, and TCRdb kept only the in-frame ones, dropping some. V and J calls and clone size are as listed in that table; D and trimming were resolved from the DNA. Among over 150,000 clones listed, approximately 91% were seen once. Followed longitudinally, the Seattle patients had been enrolled during active infection. Sequences were obtained from peripheral blood. This receptor was obtained from a young man with COVID-19, enrolled during active disease. This sequence joins TRBV19 and TRBJ1-6, with 11 bases that match TRBD1. The CDR3 DNA sequence: TGTGTCAGTAGTATCCCGGGACAGGGGGGTAATTCACCCCTCCACTTT. Protein product: CVSSIPGQGGNSPLHF.